This is a list of T cell receptor beta chains from one sample in a study of T-cell memory formation after mild COVID-19. Using its own MiXCR run on the 5' RACE reads, TCRdb lists one record per CDR3 protein. The sample lists about 400,000 distinct CDR3 sequences, 23% occurring once. Sequenced sample: PBMCs or a T cell subset sorted from them (not recorded which). The source of these receptors is an adult woman who had mild COVID-19 (a few samples of this study predate the infection). Cell type and time point are not known. CDR3s include the opening cysteine and the closing phenylalanine or tryptophan. Each record gives: J gene, V gene, clone size, D gene, CDR3 DNA, CDR3 protein. D genes are given only for firm matches. Some rows mark clone size as missing; the rest say once, few, many or name a class of expanded clone.

>TRBJ2-3|TRBV12-3/TRBV12-4|few|TRBD2
TGTGCCAGCAGTTTGAACGGGGGGAGTTGGTATTTT
CASSLNGGSWYF
>TRBJ2-3|TRBV5-1|NA|NA
TGCGCCAGCAGCTTGGGCAGGGAGATTGGAGCAGATACGCAGTATTTT
CASSLGREIGADTQYF
>TRBJ1-5|TRBV30|once|NA
TGTGCCTGGAGTGTTGGTATCCATCAGCCCCAGCATTTT
CAWSVGIHQPQHF
>TRBJ2-7|TRBV15|once|NA
TGTGCCACCAGCAGAGATCGAAGGGGGAGCTCCTACGAGCAGTACTTC
CATSRDRRGSSYEQYF
>TRBJ2-1|TRBV19|few|NA
TGTGCCAGTAGTATAGAGGGCAGGGATGATGAGCAGTTCTTC
CASSIEGRDDEQFF
>TRBJ2-3|TRBV24-1|few|NA
TGTGCCACCAGTCCCGATTTCACAGATACGCAGTATTTT
CATSPDFTDTQYF
>TRBJ2-6|TRBV29-1|few|TRBD1
TGCAGCGTTGAAGATGAGACAGGGGAACTCTCTGGGGCCAACGTCCTGACTTTC
CSVEDETGELSGANVLTF
>TRBJ1-5|TRBV20-1|NA|NA
TGCAGTGCTAGACAGATCAATCAGCCCCAGCATTTT
CSARQINQPQHF
>TRBJ2-5|TRBV3-1|few|NA
TGTGCCAGCAGCCAAGCGGGGCCGCGGCAAGAGACCCAGTACTTC
CASSQAGPRQETQYF
>TRBJ2-1|TRBV20-1|NA|TRBD2
TGCAGCGCTCCGGTGTTAGCGGGAGCCAATGAGCAGTTCTTC
CSAPVLAGANEQFF
>TRBJ2-7|TRBV11-2|once|TRBD2
TGTGCCAGCAGCTTAGGCCCCGGGCTAGCGGCGTACGAGCAGTACTTC
CASSLGPGLAAYEQYF
>TRBJ2-7|TRBV6-1|few|NA
TGTGCCAGCATACCCCGGGACGGAGGCTACGAGCAGTACTTC
CASIPRDGGYEQYF
>TRBJ2-2|TRBV12-3/TRBV12-4|NA|NA
TGTGCCAGCAGTTTATTTGGTCCGGGCACCGGGGAGCTGTTTTTT
CASSLFGPGTGELFF
>TRBJ2-3|TRBV29-1|few|TRBD1
TGCAGCGTTGATGGGGACCGGGACAGCCACACAGATACGCAGTATTTT
CSVDGDRDSHTDTQYF
>TRBJ1-2|TRBV12-3/TRBV12-4|NA|TRBD1
TGTGCCAGCAGCGAACGACAGGGGACTGGCTATGGCTACACCTTC
CASSERQGTGYGYTF
>TRBJ2-2|TRBV20-1|few|TRBD2
TGCAGTGCTAGAGTGATTGCGGGAGCGACCGGGGAGCTGTTTTTT
CSARVIAGATGELFF
>TRBJ1-2|TRBV25-1|NA|NA
TGTGCCAGCAGTGAAGCTGGGGGGCTCCATGGCTACACCTTC
CASSEAGGLHGYTF
>TRBJ2-5|TRBV9|few|TRBD2
TGTGCCAGCAGCGTAGAAGGAACTAGCGGACAAGAGACCCAGTACTTC
CASSVEGTSGQETQYF
>TRBJ2-3|TRBV7-2|few|TRBD2
TGTGCCAGCAGCGCGACTAGCGGGAGAAGCACAGATACGCAGTATTTT
CASSATSGRSTDTQYF
>TRBJ1-4|TRBV6-1|few|NA
TGTGCCAGCAGTGTACTCCGGGCCCTTAATGAAAAACTGTTTTTT
CASSVLRALNEKLFF
>TRBJ2-1|TRBV4-1|few|NA
TGCGCCAGCAGTCGAACAAGACAACTGAGCTCCTACAATGAGCAGTTCTTC
CASSRTRQLSSYNEQFF
>TRBJ2-2|TRBV6-5|NA|NA
TGTGCCAGCAGTCAACGGGGGCATCCGAACACCGGGGAGCTGTTTTTT
CASSQRGHPNTGELFF
>TRBJ2-3|TRBV20-1|NA|TRBD2
TGCAGTGCTTTTACTAGCGGGAGGGCAGATACGCAGTATTTT
CSAFTSGRADTQYF
>TRBJ1-1|TRBV7-2|few|NA
TGTGCCAGCAGCTTACAGGGACCGGCTGAAGCTTTCTTT
CASSLQGPAEAFF
>TRBJ1-4|TRBV20-1|NA|NA
TGCAGTGCTAATAAAGATACCTATAATGAAAAACTGTTTTTT
CSANKDTYNEKLFF
>TRBJ2-7|TRBV5-1|NA|TRBD1
TGCGCCAGCAGCCCTGGGACAGCTGAGACCTACGAGCAGTACTTC
CASSPGTAETYEQYF
>TRBJ1-2|TRBV6-1|NA|NA
TGTGCCAGCAGGACCGACAAGTACTATGGCTACACCTTC
CASRTDKYYGYTF
>TRBJ2-2|TRBV20-1|NA|NA
TGCAGTGCTCCCGGGGGGCGGGAGATTGCGAACACCGGGGAGCTGTTTTTT
CSAPGGREIANTGELFF
>TRBJ1-2|TRBV7-8|few|NA
TGTGCCAGCAGCCCAGGAATCTATGGCTACACCTTC
CASSPGIYGYTF
>TRBJ1-1|TRBV6-5|NA|NA
TGTGCCAGCACCCGCCTGGGCGGAGGGACTGAAGCTTTCTTT
CASTRLGGGTEAFF
>TRBJ2-3|TRBV7-3|few|NA
TGTGCCAGCAGCTTAAATCCGGAGACGACAGATACGCAGTATTTT
CASSLNPETTDTQYF
>TRBJ2-7|TRBV5-1|NA|TRBD1
TGCGCCAGCAGCTTGGGACAGGGGGCGATGAACGAGCAGTACTTC
CASSLGQGAMNEQYF
>TRBJ1-1|TRBV12-3/TRBV12-4|NA|NA
TGTGCCAGCAGTCCCTCGACAGCCATAAGAACTGAAGCTTTCTTT
CASSPSTAIRTEAFF
>TRBJ2-3|TRBV24-1|NA|NA
TGTGCCACCAGTGAAAAGGGGACAGATACGCAGTATTTT
CATSEKGTDTQYF
>TRBJ2-3|TRBV25-1|NA|TRBD1
TGTGCCAGCAGGCCAGGGGGACCAGATACGCAGTATTTT
CASRPGGPDTQYF
>TRBJ2-2|TRBV24-1|few|NA
TGTGCCACCAGTGTGGGGGCCGGGGAGCTGTTTTTT
CATSVGAGELFF
>TRBJ1-1|TRBV7-6|many|NA
TGTGCCAGCAGCTTAAGTATAGGGGCGGTGTACACTGAAGCTTTCTTT
CASSLSIGAVYTEAFF
>TRBJ2-7|TRBV20-1|NA|NA
TGCAGTGCTAGTAGCCGGGGCCGCTCCTACGAGCAGTACTTC
CSASSRGRSYEQYF
>TRBJ2-7|TRBV11-3|NA|TRBD2
TGTGCCAGCAGCAAAAGACTAGCGGGTGTATACGAGCAGTACTTC
CASSKRLAGVYEQYF
>TRBJ2-1|TRBV9|NA|NA
TGTGCCAGCAGCCCCCACTCTCTTGTGAGCAATGAGCAGTTCTTC
CASSPHSLVSNEQFF
>TRBJ2-7|TRBV4-1|few|NA
TGCGCCAGCAGCCAAGTACTAACGTCCTACGAGCAGTACTTC
CASSQVLTSYEQYF
>TRBJ2-7|TRBV20-1|few|NA
TGCAGTGCTCGACGTAGCGAGCAGTACTTC
CSARRSEQYF
>TRBJ1-1|TRBV5-4|NA|NA
TGTGCCAGCAGCTTGGGGGGGATGGAGGACACTGAAGCTTTCTTT
CASSLGGMEDTEAFF
>TRBJ2-2|TRBV19|few|NA
TGTGCCAGTAGTTTCGGCAGCGCCGGGGAGCTGTTTTTT
CASSFGSAGELFF
>TRBJ2-3|TRBV7-3|NA|TRBD2
TGTGCCAGCAGCATAACACGGACTAGCGGGATAGGAACAGATACGCAGTATTTT
CASSITRTSGIGTDTQYF